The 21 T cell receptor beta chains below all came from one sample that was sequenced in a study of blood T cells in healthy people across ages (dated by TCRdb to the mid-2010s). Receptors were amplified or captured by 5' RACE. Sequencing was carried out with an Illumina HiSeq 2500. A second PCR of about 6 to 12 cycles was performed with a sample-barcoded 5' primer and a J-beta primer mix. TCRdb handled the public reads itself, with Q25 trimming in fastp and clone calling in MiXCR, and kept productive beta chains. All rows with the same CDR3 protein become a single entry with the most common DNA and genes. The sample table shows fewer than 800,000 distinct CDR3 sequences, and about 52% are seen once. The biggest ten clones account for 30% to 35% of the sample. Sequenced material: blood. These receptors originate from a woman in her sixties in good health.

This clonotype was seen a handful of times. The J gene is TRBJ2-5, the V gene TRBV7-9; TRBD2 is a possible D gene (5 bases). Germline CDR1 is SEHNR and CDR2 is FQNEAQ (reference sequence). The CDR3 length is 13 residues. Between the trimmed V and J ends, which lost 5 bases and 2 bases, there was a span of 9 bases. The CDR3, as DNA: TGTGCCAGCAGCAAGGACTGGCAAGAGACCCAGTACTTC. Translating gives CASSKDWQETQYF.

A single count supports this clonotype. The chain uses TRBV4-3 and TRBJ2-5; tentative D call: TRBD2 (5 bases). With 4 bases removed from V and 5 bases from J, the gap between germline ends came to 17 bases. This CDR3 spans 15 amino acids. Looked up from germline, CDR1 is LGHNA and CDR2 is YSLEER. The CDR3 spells CASSPLPGGGETQYF. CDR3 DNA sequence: TGCGCCAGCAGCCCCTTGCCCGGCGGCGGGGAGACCCAGTACTTC.

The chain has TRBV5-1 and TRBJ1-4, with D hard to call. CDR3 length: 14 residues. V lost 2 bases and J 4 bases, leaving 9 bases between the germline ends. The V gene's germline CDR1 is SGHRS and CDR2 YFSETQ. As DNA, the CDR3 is TGCGCCAGCAGCTTCAACGGGAATAATGAAAAACTGTTTTTT. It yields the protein CASSFNGNNEKLFF.

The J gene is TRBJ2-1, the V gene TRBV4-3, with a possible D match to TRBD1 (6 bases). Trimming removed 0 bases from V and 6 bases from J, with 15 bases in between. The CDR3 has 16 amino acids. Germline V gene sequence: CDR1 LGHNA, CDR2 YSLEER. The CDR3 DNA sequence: TGCGCCAGCAGCCAAGAGGGTACAGGGATTCCCAATGAGCAGTTCTTC. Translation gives CASSQEGTGIPNEQFF.

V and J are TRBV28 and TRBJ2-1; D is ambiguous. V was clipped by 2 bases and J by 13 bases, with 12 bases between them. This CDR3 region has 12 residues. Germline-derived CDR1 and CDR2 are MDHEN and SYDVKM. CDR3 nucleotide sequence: TGTGCCAGCAGTTTAGCGACTCCTCGTCAGTTCTTC. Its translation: CASSLATPRQFF.

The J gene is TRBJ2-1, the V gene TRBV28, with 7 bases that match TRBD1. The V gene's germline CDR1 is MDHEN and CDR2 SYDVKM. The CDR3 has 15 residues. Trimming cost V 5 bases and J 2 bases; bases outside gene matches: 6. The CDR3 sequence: CASSPRTGAYNEQFF. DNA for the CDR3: TGTGCCAGCAGTCCCCGGACAGGCGCCTACAATGAGCAGTTCTTC.

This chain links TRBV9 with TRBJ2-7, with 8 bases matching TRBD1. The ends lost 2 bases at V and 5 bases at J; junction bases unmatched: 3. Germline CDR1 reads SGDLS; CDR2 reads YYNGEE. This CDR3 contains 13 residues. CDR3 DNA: TGTGCCAGCAGCGTGACAGGGGCCAACGAGCAGTACTTC. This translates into CASSVTGANEQYF. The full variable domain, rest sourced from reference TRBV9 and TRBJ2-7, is DSGVTQTPKHLITATGQRVTLRCSPRSGDLSVYWYQQSLDQGLQFLIQYYNGEERAKGNILERFSAQQFPDLHSELNLSSLELGDSALYFCASSVTGANEQYFGPGTRLTVT.

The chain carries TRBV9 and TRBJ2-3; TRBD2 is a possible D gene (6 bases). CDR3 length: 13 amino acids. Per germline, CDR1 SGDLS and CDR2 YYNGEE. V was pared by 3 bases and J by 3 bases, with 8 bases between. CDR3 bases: TGTGCCAGCAGCGCACTAGCTACAGATACGCAGTATTTT. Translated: CASSALATDTQYF. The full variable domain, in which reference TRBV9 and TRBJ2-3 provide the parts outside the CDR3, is DSGVTQTPKHLITATGQRVTLRCSPRSGDLSVYWYQQSLDQGLQFLIQYYNGEERAKGNILERFSAQQFPDLHSELNLSSLELGDSALYFCASSALATDTQYFGPGTRLTVL.

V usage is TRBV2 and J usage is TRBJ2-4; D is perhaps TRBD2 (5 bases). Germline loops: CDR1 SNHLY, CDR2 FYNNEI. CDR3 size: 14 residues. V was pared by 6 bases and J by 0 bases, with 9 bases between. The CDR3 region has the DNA TGTGCCAGCAGAGAGCGGTTAGCCAAAAACATTCAGTACTTC. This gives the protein CASRERLAKNIQYF.

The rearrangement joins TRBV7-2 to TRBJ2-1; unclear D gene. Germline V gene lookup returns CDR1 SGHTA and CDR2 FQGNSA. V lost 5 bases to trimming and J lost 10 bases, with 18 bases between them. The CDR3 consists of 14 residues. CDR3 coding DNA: TGTGCCAGCAGCGTAGTTTTAGGGTCAAGGGAGCAGTTCTTC. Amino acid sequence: CASSVVLGSREQFF. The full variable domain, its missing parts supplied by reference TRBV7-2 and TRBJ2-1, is GAGVSQSPSNKVTEKGKDVELRCDPISGHTALYWYRQSLGQGLEFLIYFQGNSAPDKSGLPSDRFSAERTGGSVSTLTIQRTQQEDSAVYLCASSVVLGSREQFFGPGTRLTVL.

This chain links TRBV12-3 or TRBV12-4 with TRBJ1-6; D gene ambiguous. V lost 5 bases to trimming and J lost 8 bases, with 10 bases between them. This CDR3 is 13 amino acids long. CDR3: CASSGRADSPLHF. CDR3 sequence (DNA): TGTGCCAGCAGTGGGAGGGCTGATTCACCCCTCCACTTT.

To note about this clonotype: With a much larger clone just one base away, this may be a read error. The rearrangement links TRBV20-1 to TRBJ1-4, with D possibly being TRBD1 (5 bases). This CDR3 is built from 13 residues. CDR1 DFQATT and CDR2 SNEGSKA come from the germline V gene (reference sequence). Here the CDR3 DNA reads TGCAATGCTAGCGGGGGAACTAATGAAAAACTGTTTTTT. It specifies CNASGGTNEKLFF.

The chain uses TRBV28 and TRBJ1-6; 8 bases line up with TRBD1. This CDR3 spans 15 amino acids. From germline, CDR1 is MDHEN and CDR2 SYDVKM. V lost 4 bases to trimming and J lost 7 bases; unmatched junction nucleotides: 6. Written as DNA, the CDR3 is TGTGCCAGCAGTTCGCCGACAGGGGTAAATTCACCCCTCCACTTT. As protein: CASSSPTGVNSPLHF.

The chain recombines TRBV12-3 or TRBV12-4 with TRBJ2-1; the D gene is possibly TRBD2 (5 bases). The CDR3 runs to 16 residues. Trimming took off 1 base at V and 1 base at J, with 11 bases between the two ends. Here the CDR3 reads CASSLDLAYSYNEQFF. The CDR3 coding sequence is TGTGCCAGCAGTTTAGATCTAGCTTATTCCTACAATGAGCAGTTCTTC.

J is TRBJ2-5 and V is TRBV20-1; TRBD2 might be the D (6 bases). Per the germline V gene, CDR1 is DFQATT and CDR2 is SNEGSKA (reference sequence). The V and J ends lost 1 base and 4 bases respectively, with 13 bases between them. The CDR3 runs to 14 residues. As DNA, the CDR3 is TGCAGTGCTAGAGCCGGGAGCGCAGGAGAGACCCAGTACTTC. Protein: CSARAGSAGETQYF.

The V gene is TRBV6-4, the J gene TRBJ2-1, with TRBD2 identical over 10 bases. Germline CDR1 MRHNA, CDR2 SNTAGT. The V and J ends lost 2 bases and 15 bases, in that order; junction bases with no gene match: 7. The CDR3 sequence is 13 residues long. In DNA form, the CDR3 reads TGTGCCAGCAGTGACGGGCTAGCGGGAGTTTTGTTCTTC. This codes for CASSDGLAGVLFF.

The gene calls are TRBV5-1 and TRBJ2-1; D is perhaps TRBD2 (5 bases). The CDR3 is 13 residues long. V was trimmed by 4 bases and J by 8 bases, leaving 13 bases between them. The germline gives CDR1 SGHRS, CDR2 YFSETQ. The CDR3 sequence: CASSPRGPDEQFF. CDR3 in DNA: TGCGCCAGCAGCCCCCGGGGTCCCGATGAGCAGTTCTTC.

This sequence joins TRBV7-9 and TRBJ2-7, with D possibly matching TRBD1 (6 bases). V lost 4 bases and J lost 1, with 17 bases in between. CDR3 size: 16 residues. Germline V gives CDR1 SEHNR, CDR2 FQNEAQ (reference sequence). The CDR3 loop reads CASSSHFKDSSYEQYF. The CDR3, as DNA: TGTGCCAGCAGCTCCCATTTCAAGGACAGTTCCTACGAGCAGTACTTC.

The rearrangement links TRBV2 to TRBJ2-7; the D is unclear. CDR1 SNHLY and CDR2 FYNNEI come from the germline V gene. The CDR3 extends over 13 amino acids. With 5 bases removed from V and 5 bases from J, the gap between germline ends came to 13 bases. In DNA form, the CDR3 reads TGTGCCAGCAGTACGCAGACCCCCGACGAGCAGTACTTC. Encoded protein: CASSTQTPDEQYF.

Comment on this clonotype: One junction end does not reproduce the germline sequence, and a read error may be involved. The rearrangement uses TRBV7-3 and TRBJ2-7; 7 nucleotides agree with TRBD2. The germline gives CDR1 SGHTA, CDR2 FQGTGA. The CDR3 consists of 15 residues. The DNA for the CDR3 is TGTGCCGGCAGCTTAGCGGGCGTGAGCTCCTACGAGCAGTACTTC. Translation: CAGSLAGVSSYEQYF.

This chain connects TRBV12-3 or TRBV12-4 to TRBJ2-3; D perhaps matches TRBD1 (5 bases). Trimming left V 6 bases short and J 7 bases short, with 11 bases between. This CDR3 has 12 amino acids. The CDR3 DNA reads TGTGCCAGCAGAGCCCCAGGGAATACGCAGTATTTT. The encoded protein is CASRAPGNTQYF.